This TCR beta chain was recovered during a study of glioma-infiltrating T cells after dendritic cell vaccination. Looking at the study overall: Autologous tumor lysate was loaded overnight onto monocyte-derived dendritic cells grown about 7 days with IL-4 and GM-CSF.

The primer mix had 60 V beta and 13 J beta primers. Measured with immunoSEQ multiplex PCR; TCRdb has only the in-frame clones, and not every one. The sample carries some 60,000 clones, roughly 83% recorded once. Time point in this sample: after dendritic cell vaccination, including at tumor progression/relapse. Selection required adequate fresh-frozen tumor tissue plus more than two years' survival data. The CDR3 is made up of 14 amino acids. Germline CDR1 SGHDN, CDR2 FVKESK. Trimming pared 0 bases from V and 8 bases from J, leaving 10 bases between. This TCR came from a human donor with glioblastoma. This sample comprised blood, obtained after dendritic cell vaccination. The rearrangement joins TRBV14 to TRBJ1-4; no definite D call. In DNA, the CDR3 is TGTGCCAGCAGCCAAGAGGATTGGGCCGAAAAACTGTTTTTT. It is translated as CASSQEDWAEKLFF.